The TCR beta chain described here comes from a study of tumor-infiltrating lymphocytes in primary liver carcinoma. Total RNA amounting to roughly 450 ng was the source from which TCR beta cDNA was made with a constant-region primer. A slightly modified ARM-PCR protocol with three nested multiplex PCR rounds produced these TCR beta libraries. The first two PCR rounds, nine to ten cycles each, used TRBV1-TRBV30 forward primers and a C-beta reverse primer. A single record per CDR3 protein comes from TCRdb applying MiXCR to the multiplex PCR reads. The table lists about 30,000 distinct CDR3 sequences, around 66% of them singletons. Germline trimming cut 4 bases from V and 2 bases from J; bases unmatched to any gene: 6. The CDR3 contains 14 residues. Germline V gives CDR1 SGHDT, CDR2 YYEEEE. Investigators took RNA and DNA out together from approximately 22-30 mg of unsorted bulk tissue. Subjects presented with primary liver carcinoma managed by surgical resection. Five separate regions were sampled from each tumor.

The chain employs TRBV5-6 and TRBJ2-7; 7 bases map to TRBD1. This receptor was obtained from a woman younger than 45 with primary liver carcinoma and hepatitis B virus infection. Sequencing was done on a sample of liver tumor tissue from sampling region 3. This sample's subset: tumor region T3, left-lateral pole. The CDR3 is CASSAWDRPYEQYF. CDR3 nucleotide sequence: TGTGCCAGCAGCGCCTGGGACAGACCCTACGAGCAGTACTTC.